This T cell receptor beta chain was documented in a study of memory CD4+ T cells and cytomegalovirus serostatus. Single viable CD3+CD4+CD8-CD45RO+ cells were sorted as the memory CD4+ T cells. Study observations and caveats: Each of 65 to 75 CMV-associated TCRbeta sequences occurred in one to five individuals.

With respect to this clone: Antigen unknown.

Profiled with immunoSEQ multiplex PCR; TCRdb holds only in-frame clones, not every one. The data show about 44,000 clones, more than 65% seen once. CDR3 length: 15 amino acids. Germline CDR1 is SGHNT and CDR2 is YYREEE (reference sequence). Trimming took 7 bases from V and 5 from J, leaving 21 bases between them. The sequenced sample consisted of memory CD4+ T cells from blood. This sequence originates from an adult in good health and CMV-seronegative. The rearrangement links TRBV5-4 to TRBJ1-1; possible D gene TRBD1, 5 bases. This CDR3 is CASHGEGRAKTEAFF. CDR3 in DNA: TGTGCCAGCCATGGGGAGGGGAGGGCAAAGACTGAAGCTTTCTTT.